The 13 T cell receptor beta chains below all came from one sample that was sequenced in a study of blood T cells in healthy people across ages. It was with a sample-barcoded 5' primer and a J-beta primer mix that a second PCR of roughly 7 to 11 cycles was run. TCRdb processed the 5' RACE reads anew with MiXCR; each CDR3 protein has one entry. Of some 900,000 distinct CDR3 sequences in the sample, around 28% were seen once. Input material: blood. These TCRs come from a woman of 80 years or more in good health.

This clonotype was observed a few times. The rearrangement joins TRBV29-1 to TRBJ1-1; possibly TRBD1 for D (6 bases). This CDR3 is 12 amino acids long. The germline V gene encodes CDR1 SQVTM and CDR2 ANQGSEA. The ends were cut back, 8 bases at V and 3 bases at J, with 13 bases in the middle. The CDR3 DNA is TGCAGCACCCTAGGGGGTCACACTGAAGCTTTCTTT. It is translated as CSTLGGHTEAFF.

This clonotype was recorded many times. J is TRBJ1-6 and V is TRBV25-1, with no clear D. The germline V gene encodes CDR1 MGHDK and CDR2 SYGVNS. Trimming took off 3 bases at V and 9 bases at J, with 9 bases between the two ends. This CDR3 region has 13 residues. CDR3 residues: CASSERTGSPLHF. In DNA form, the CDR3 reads TGTGCCAGCAGTGAGAGGACGGGTTCACCCCTCCACTTT.

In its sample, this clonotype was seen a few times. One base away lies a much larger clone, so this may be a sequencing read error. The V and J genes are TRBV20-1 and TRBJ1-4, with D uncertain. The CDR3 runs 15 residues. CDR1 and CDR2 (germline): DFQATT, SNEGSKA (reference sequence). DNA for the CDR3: TGCAGTGCTAGAGATTATTTGGGGTATGGTGAAAAACGGTTTTTT. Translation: CSARDYLGYGEKRFF.

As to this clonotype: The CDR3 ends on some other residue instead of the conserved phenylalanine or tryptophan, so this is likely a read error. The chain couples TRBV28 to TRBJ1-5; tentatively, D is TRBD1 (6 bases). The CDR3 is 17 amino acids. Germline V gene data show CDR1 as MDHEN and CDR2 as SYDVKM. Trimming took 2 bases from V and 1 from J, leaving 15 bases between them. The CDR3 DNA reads TGTGCCAGCAGTTTAACGTCTTTCAGGGGAAGCAATCAGCCCCAGCATTTG. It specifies CASSLTSFRGSNQPQHL.

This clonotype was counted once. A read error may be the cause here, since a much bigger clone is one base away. The CDR3 reads CSAGATGQGETQYF. CDR3 DNA: TGCAGTGCTGGAGCTACGGGACAGGGAGAGACCCAGTACTTC. V usage is TRBV20-1 and J usage is TRBJ2-5; 9 bases align to TRBD1. Germline V CDR1 and CDR2: DFQATT, SNEGSKA (reference sequence). Trimming at V came to 5 bases and at J to 4 bases, leaving 8 bases not matched to a gene. This CDR3 region has 14 residues.

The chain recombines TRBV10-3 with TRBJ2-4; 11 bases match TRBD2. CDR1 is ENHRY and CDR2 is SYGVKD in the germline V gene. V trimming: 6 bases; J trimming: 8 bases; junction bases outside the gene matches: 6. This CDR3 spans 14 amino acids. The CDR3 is CAIRASGGFDIQYF. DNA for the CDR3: TGTGCCATCAGGGCTAGCGGGGGGTTTGACATTCAGTACTTC.

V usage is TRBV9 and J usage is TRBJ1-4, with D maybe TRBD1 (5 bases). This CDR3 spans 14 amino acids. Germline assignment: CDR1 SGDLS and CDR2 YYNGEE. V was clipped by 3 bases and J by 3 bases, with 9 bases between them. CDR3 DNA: TGTGCCAGCAGCGGGGGACTGCCTAATGAAAAACTGTTTTTT. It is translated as CASSGGLPNEKLFF.

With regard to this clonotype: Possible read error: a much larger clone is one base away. This CDR3 reads CASSLASGENNEQFF. For the CDR3, the DNA is TGTGCCAGCAGCTTAGCTAGCGGGGAGAACAATGAGCAGTTCTTC. The chain combines TRBV7-9 with TRBJ2-1, with TRBD2 matching over 8 bases. In germline, CDR1 is SEHNR, CDR2 FQNEAQ (reference sequence). J lost 5 bases, V lost 0 bases, and 3 bases had no gene match. The CDR3 extends over 15 amino acids.

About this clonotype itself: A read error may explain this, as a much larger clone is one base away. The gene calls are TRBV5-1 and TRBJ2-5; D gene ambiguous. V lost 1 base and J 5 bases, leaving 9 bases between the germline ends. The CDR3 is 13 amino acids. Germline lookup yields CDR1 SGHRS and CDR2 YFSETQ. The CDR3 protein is CASSLFLGETQYF. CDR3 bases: TGCGCCAGCAGCTTGTTTTTAGGGGAGACCCAGTACTTC.

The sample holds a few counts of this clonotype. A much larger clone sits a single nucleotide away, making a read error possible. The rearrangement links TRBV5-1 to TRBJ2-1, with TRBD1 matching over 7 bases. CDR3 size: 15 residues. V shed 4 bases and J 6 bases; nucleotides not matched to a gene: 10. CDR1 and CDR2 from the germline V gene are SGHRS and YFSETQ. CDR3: CASSQTGTVCNEQFF. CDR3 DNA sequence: TGCGCCAGCAGCCAAACCGGGACAGTCTGCAATGAGCAGTTCTTC. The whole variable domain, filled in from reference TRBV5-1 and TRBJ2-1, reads KAGVTQTPRYLIKTRGQQVTLSCSPISGHRSVSWYQQTPGQGLQFLFEYFSETQRNKGNFPGRFSGRQFSNSRSEMNVSTLELGDSALYLCASSQTGTVCNEQFFGPGTRLTVL.

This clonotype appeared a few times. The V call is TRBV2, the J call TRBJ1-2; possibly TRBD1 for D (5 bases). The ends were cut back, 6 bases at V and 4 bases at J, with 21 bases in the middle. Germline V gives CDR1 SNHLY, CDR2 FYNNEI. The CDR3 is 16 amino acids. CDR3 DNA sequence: TGTGCCAGCAGCCAACATAAGGGGCGGCGCCTCTATGGCTACACCTTC. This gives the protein CASSQHKGRRLYGYTF.

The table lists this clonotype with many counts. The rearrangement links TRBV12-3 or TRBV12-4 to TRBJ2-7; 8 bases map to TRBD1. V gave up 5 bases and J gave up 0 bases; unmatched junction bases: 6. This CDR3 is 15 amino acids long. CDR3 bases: TGTGCCAGCAGTGTGACAGGGGCTAGCTCCTACGAGCAGTACTTC. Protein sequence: CASSVTGASSYEQYF.

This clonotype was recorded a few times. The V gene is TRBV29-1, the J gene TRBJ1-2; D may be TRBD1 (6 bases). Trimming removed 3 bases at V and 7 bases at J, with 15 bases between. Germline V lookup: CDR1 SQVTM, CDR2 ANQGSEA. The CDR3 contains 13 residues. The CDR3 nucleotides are TGCAGCGTTGAGAGGGGGGGGCTCAGTGGCTACACCTTC. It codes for CSVERGGLSGYTF.